The clone carrying this T cell receptor (beta chain) was seen a few times. Germline CDR1 is SGHDT and CDR2 is YYEEEE. The CDR3 is made up of 15 amino acids. With 0 bases removed from V and 0 bases from J, the gap between germline ends came to 9 bases. This record belongs to a study of CD8+ T cells in alopecia areata. As the sequencing template, cDNA was produced by extracting RNA and reverse transcribing it. TCRdb's copy holds only in-frame clones and misses some; the assay was immunoSEQ multiplex PCR. This sample has about 190,000 clones, with about 60% found just once. The treatment denotes: oral pan-JAK inhibitor, 5-10 mg twice daily. CD4+ and CD8+ T cells were sorted from PBMCs stained for CD3, CD4 and CD8.

This sequence joins TRBV5-6 and TRBJ1-2; tentatively, D is TRBD1 (6 bases). Sequences were derived from CD4+ T cells sorted from blood, sampled at week 4, from a patient treated with tofacitinib. The TCR originated in a human donor with alopecia areata. The DNA of the CDR3 is TGTGCCAGCAGCTTGGGGACAGCATCTAACTATGGCTACACCTTC. The encoded protein is CASSLGTASNYGYTF.